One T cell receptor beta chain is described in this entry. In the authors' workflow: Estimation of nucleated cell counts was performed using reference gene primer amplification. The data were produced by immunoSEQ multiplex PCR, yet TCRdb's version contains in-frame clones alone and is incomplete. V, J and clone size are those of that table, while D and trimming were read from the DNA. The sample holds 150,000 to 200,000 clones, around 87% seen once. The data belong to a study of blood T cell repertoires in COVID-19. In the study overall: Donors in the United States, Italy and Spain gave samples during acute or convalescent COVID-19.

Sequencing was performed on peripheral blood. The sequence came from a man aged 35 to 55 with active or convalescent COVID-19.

DNA of the CDR3: TGTGCCAGCAGTCCCGACAGGGGCCGGGTTACTGAAGCTTTCTTT. It specifies CASSPDRGRVTEAFF. The chain couples TRBV28 to TRBJ1-1; 8 bases agree with TRBD1. CDR1 and CDR2 from the germline V gene are MDHEN and SYDVKM. Trimming at V came to 5 bases and at J to 5 bases, leaving 10 bases not matched to a gene. The CDR3 contains 15 residues.